These 32 T cell receptor beta chains share one sample of origin, sequenced in a study of glioma-infiltrating T cells after dendritic cell vaccination. Measured with immunoSEQ multiplex PCR; TCRdb has only the in-frame clones, and not every one. Here the sample spans some 70,000 clones, approximately 80% being singletons. The specimen was blood, collected before dendritic cell vaccination. These receptors were obtained from a human donor with glioblastoma.

DNA for the CDR3: TGCGCCAGCAGTTGGACTAGCGGGGGGCAGGATACGCAGTATTTT. Amino acid sequence: CASSWTSGGQDTQYF. The rearrangement uses TRBV5-1 and TRBJ2-3, with 14 positions matching TRBD2. The V gene's germline CDR1 is SGHRS and CDR2 YFSETQ. This CDR3 has 15 residues. The junction had 5 bases not matched to a gene; V was cut back by 5 bases and J by 6 bases.

The rearrangement joins TRBV7-2 to TRBJ2-7; 7 nucleotides agree with TRBD1. Germline CDR1 is SGHTA and CDR2 is FQGNSA. Losses at the gene ends were 4 bases for V and 3 bases for J; bases not matched to a gene: 9. The CDR3 is 15 amino acids. The CDR3 nucleotides read TGTGCCAGCAGCTCTTCGACAGGGCTCAGCTACGAGCAGTACTTC. It yields the protein CASSSSTGLSYEQYF.

This chain connects TRBV2 to TRBJ2-1; tentative D call: TRBD2 (6 bases). V was trimmed by 6 bases and J by 8 bases, leaving 11 bases between them. The CDR3 spans 12 residues. CDR1 SNHLY and CDR2 FYNNEI come from the germline V gene. CDR3 in amino acids: CASRRRGDEQFF. The CDR3 DNA is TGTGCCAGCAGAAGGAGGGGCGATGAGCAGTTCTTC.

The chain has TRBV19 and TRBJ2-4; TRBD1 matches 7 bases. Per germline, CDR1 LNHDA and CDR2 SQIVND (reference sequence). Unmatched junction bases numbered 5, after V lost 7 bases and J lost 5 bases. The CDR3 is 13 residues long. This CDR3 reads CASNRQGENIQYF. The CDR3 nucleotides are TGTGCCAGTAACCGACAGGGCGAAAACATTCAGTACTTC.

This clone was counted a few times. The CDR3 loop is CASSGDRGNTEAFF. DNA of the CDR3: TGCGCCAGCAGCGGAGACAGGGGAAACACTGAAGCTTTCTTT. This chain connects TRBV5-1 to TRBJ1-1; 8 bases agree with TRBD1. The CDR3 consists of 14 residues. Losses at the gene ends were 4 bases for V and 2 bases for J; bases not matched to a gene: 4. CDR1 and CDR2 (germline): SGHRS, YFSETQ.

CDR3 sequence reads: CASSEKGGGGNEQFF. In DNA form, the CDR3 reads TGCGCCAGCAGTGAGAAGGGCGGGGGGGGAAATGAGCAGTTCTTC. The genes are TRBV10-1 and TRBJ2-1; 9 bases fit TRBD2. CDR1 and CDR2 (germline): WNHNN, SYGVQD (reference sequence). V gave up 2 bases and J gave up 7 bases; unmatched junction bases: 6. CDR3 length: 15 amino acids.

This sequence joins TRBV5-1 and TRBJ1-1; no definite D call. Per the germline V gene, CDR1 is SGHRS and CDR2 is YFSETQ. This CDR3 comprises 15 residues. Trimming pared 4 bases from V and 0 bases from J, leaving 13 bases between. The CDR3 here is CASSPGDDMNTEAFF. The CDR3 coding sequence is TGCGCCAGCAGCCCCGGAGATGATATGAACACTGAAGCTTTCTTT.

The CDR3 DNA is TGTGCCAGCAGCTCGGGACAGGGGATCTTCACTGAAGCTTTCTTT. Its translation is CASSSGQGIFTEAFF. The chain uses TRBV7-6 and TRBJ1-1; TRBD1 aligns across 10 bases. J was trimmed by 4 bases and V by 4 bases; bases with no gene match: 6. There are 15 residues in the CDR3. Per the germline V gene, CDR1 is SGHVS and CDR2 is FNYEAQ.

The rearrangement joins TRBV4-1 to TRBJ1-1; D not resolved. CDR1 MGHRA and CDR2 YSYEKL come from the germline V gene. This CDR3 spans 16 amino acids. Trimming left V 2 bases short and J 5 bases short, with 18 bases between. The CDR3 region has the DNA TGCGCCAGCAGCCAAACCCCGGGAACCAGAACAACTGAAGCTTTCTTT. Amino acid sequence: CASSQTPGTRTTEAFF.

The chain is built from TRBV10-3 and TRBJ2-7; weak D call: TRBD1 (5 bases). This CDR3 region has 13 residues. Germline CDR1 is ENHRY and CDR2 is SYGVKD. V lost 5 bases, J lost 0 bases, and 8 bases lay in between. This CDR3 is CAISYDSSYEQYF. DNA of the CDR3: TGTGCCATCAGTTACGACAGCTCCTACGAGCAGTACTTC.

J is TRBJ2-1 and V is TRBV14, with 7 bases matching TRBD1. V lost 1 base to trimming and J lost 4 bases; unmatched junction nucleotides: 7. The CDR3 spans 16 residues. The germline CDR1 and CDR2 sequences are SGHDN and FVKESK. The CDR3 DNA follows: TGTGCCAGCAGCCAAGCCGACAGGGTGTATTACAATGAGCAGTTCTTC. Translated, it gives CASSQADRVYYNEQFF.

The genes are TRBV6-1 and TRBJ1-1, with TRBD1 matching over 8 bases. J lost 5 bases, V lost 3 bases, and 14 bases had no gene match. Germline CDR1 MNHNS, CDR2 SASEGT. The CDR3 covers 17 residues. CDR3 in amino acids: CASSEGAGGAERTEAFF. In nucleotides, the CDR3 is TGTGCCAGCAGTGAGGGGGCAGGGGGCGCCGAGAGAACTGAAGCTTTCTTT.

The J gene is TRBJ1-1, the V gene TRBV7-8, with D possibly TRBD1 on 5 matching bases. The CDR3 spans 13 residues. CDR1 and CDR2 (germline): SGHVS, FQNEAQ. The ends were cut back, 5 bases at V and 1 base at J, with 8 bases in the middle. CDR3 nucleotide sequence: TGTGCCAGCAGCACAGACAGGAACACTGAAGCTTTCTTT. Residues: CASSTDRNTEAFF.

This clone showed up just a few times. The genes are TRBV19 and TRBJ2-6; 9 nucleotides agree with TRBD1. The J segment lost 3 bases and the V segment lost 5 bases, leaving 11 bases of the junction unmatched. The CDR3 is made up of 18 amino acids. From germline, CDR1 is LNHDA and CDR2 SQIVND (reference sequence). CDR3 nucleotide sequence: TGTGCCAGTAGTGCCCCGCATGGGACAGGGTTTGGGGCCAACGTCCTGACTTTC. This codes for CASSAPHGTGFGANVLTF.

The chain joins TRBV2 to TRBJ1-5; 7 bases map to TRBD1. Looked up from germline, CDR1 is SNHLY and CDR2 is FYNNEI. The CDR3 loop spans 14 amino acids. V lost 5 bases and J lost 7; bases outside the gene matches: 8. The CDR3 DNA reads as TGTGCCAGCAGTACCGGGACAGACGGCCAGCCCCAGCATTTT. This translates into CASSTGTDGQPQHF.

The chain couples TRBV7-8 to TRBJ1-3, with 10 bases that match TRBD1. Germline V CDR1 and CDR2: SGHVS, FQNEAQ. J was trimmed by 8 bases and V by 5 bases; bases with no gene match: 18. This CDR3 region has 18 residues. The DNA for the CDR3 is TGTGCCAGCAGCCCCATATTGTCGGGGACAGGGGTTATTGACACCATATATTTT. It translates to CASSPILSGTGVIDTIYF.

This clone was picked up one time. The rearrangement uses TRBV28 and TRBJ1-5; 7 bases agree with TRBD1. V gave up 5 bases and J gave up 7 bases; unmatched junction bases: 11. Germline values: CDR1 MDHEN, CDR2 SYDVKM. The CDR3 spans 15 residues. CDR3 sequence: CASSRITGAQQPQHF. In nucleotides, the CDR3 is TGTGCCAGCAGTCGCATTACAGGGGCGCAGCAGCCCCAGCATTTT.

The chain carries TRBV19 and TRBJ1-1, with 11 bases identical to TRBD1. The junction had 10 bases not matched to a gene; V was cut back by 6 bases and J by 7 bases. Germline CDR1 is LNHDA and CDR2 is SQIVND (reference sequence). The CDR3 has 15 residues. The CDR3 reads CASSPGDRGLGEAFF. CDR3 bases: TGTGCCAGTAGCCCGGGGGACAGGGGGTTGGGTGAAGCTTTCTTT.

The chain uses TRBV30 and TRBJ2-2, with D possibly matching TRBD2 (5 bases). V was trimmed by 5 bases and J by 0 bases, leaving 13 bases between them. Germline CDR1 is GTSNPN and CDR2 is SVGIG (reference sequence). This CDR3 region has 15 residues. The CDR3 loop reads CAWLQDSTNTGELFF. In DNA, the CDR3 is TGTGCCTGGCTTCAGGACTCCACGAACACCGGGGAGCTGTTTTTT.

Here the CDR3 reads CASSQEGTGNTEAFF. For the CDR3, the DNA is TGCGCCAGCAGCCAAGAGGGCACAGGGAACACTGAAGCTTTCTTT. The V gene is TRBV4-1, the J gene TRBJ1-1; perhaps TRBD1 as D (5 bases). In germline, CDR1 is MGHRA, CDR2 YSYEKL. The CDR3 has 15 amino acids. The germline V and J ends were trimmed by 0 bases and 1 base, with 9 bases remaining between them.

The gene calls are TRBV7-8 and TRBJ1-5; 7 positions match TRBD1. This CDR3 contains 15 residues. CDR1 is SGHVS, CDR2 FQNEAQ, per germline. J gave up 4 bases and V 4 bases, and 7 bases lay outside the gene matches. The CDR3 bases are TGTGCCAGCAGCTCCTCCGGGACAGTTAATCAGCCCCAGCATTTT. This encodes CASSSSGTVNQPQHF.

The chain has TRBV7-9 and TRBJ1-1, with TRBD1 as a possible D gene (6 bases). The germline V and J ends were trimmed by 5 bases and 2 bases, with 15 bases remaining between them. From germline, CDR1 is SEHNR and CDR2 FQNEAQ (reference sequence). The length of the CDR3 is 15 residues. The CDR3 nucleotides are TGTGCCAGCAGCCCACGGGCAGGGGCAAACACTGAAGCTTTCTTT. This sequence encodes CASSPRAGANTEAFF.

This clone has more than one count but fewer than ten. The rearrangement joins TRBV6-5 to TRBJ1-2; 9 nucleotides line up with TRBD1. Germline V gives CDR1 MNHEY, CDR2 SVGAGI. CDR3 length: 16 residues. V lost 4 bases, J lost 4 bases, and 10 bases stayed unmatched. The CDR3 spells CASSSIRTGGGYGYTF. DNA for the CDR3: TGTGCCAGCAGTTCGATTAGAACAGGGGGCGGCTATGGCTACACCTTC.

This chain connects TRBV7-2 to TRBJ1-2, with D possibly TRBD1 on 6 matching bases. The CDR3 is 13 amino acids. The germline CDR1 and CDR2 sequences are SGHTA and FQGNSA. The V end lost 5 bases, the J end lost 4 bases, and 11 bases lay between the germline ends. The CDR3 coding sequence is TGTGCCAGCAGCCAGGACAGCCGCTATGGCTACACCTTC. This gives the protein CASSQDSRYGYTF.

J is TRBJ1-3 and V is TRBV14, with D perhaps matching TRBD1 (6 bases). CDR1 is SGHDN and CDR2 is FVKESK in the germline V gene. Trimming removed 8 bases from V and 4 bases from J, with 21 bases in between. The CDR3 totals 16 residues. As DNA, the CDR3 is TGTGCCAGCGACCCGGGACACGGGTTTGCGGGAAACACCATATATTTT. This translates into CASDPGHGFAGNTIYF.

V is TRBV6-5 and J is TRBJ2-2; TRBD2 is a possible D gene (5 bases). Between the trimmed V and J ends, which lost 5 bases and 2 bases, there was a span of 9 bases. Germline values: CDR1 MNHEY, CDR2 SVGAGI. The CDR3 extends over 14 amino acids. The CDR3 region is CASSPDSNTGELFF. The DNA of the CDR3 is TGTGCCAGCAGTCCGGACTCAAACACCGGGGAGCTGTTTTTT.

The V and J genes are TRBV27 and TRBJ2-7; D may be TRBD2 (6 bases). V dropped 3 bases and J dropped 7 bases, with 16 bases sitting between them. In germline, CDR1 is MNHEY, CDR2 SMNVEV (reference sequence). The CDR3 is 14 residues long. The CDR3 reads CASSLVLAPGEQYF. The DNA of the CDR3 is TGTGCCAGCAGTTTGGTCCTAGCGCCCGGGGAGCAGTACTTC.

This clone was detected ten times or more. The J gene is TRBJ1-5, the V gene TRBV2, with D unresolved. Trimming pared 2 bases from V and 7 bases from J, leaving 12 bases between. Germline loops: CDR1 SNHLY, CDR2 FYNNEI. The CDR3 has 14 amino acids. The DNA for the CDR3 is TGTGCCAGCAGTGAACGGCCAGGCGGGCAGCCCCAGCATTTT. Encoded protein: CASSERPGGQPQHF.

The chain is built from TRBV5-5 and TRBJ2-7; D is possibly TRBD1 (5 bases). This CDR3 is 13 amino acids long. Germline CDR1 SGHKS, CDR2 YYEKEE (reference sequence). Trimming took 3 bases from V and 0 from J, leaving 7 bases between them. CDR3 region: CASSSTDSYEQYF. The CDR3 nucleotides read TGTGCCAGCAGCTCGACAGACTCCTACGAGCAGTACTTC.

The rearrangement links TRBV1 to TRBJ2-7; whether TRBD2, the table's D call, matches the DNA was not checked. TRBV1 is shown as a pseudogene. This CDR3 has 13 residues. CDR3 amino acids: CTSSHSRVSEQYF. CDR3 sequence (DNA): TGCACCAGCAGCCACAGCCGGGTATCCGAGCAGTACTTC.

V and J are TRBV29-1 and TRBJ1-4; D gene unclear. The germline CDR1 and CDR2 sequences are SQVTM and ANQGSEA. There are 15 residues in the CDR3. The V and J ends lost 0 bases and 8 bases respectively, with 16 bases between them. The CDR3 DNA is TGCAGCGTTGAAGACACGGGCGGGCGGACCGAAAAACTGTTTTTT. This encodes CSVEDTGGRTEKLFF.

V usage is TRBV6-5 and J usage is TRBJ2-1; D may be TRBD1 (5 bases). CDR3 size: 12 residues. The V end was cut by 0 bases, the J end by 15 bases, with 12 bases between. CDR1 is MNHEY and CDR2 is SVGAGI in the germline V gene. The CDR3 nucleotides read TGTGCCAGCAGTTACTCGCCAGGGCCACTGTTCTTC. Protein sequence: CASSYSPGPLFF.